A single sample gave rise to the 10 T cell receptor beta chains below, sequenced in a study of regulatory T cells in long-lasting Graves disease. Both iRepertoire HTBI primers and Arm-PCR of CDR3 regions were used to build the TCR beta libraries. In TCRdb, the multiplex PCR reads were re-called with MiXCR into one record per CDR3 protein. Of 360,000 or so distinct CDR3 sequences in the sample, roughly 25% are singletons; the top ten hold 25% to 30%. Specified time point: persistent/refractory GD, antithyroid drugs over 5 years with positive TRAb. RNA isolated from PBMCs was used to make the TCR library. The starting material was peripheral blood mononuclear cells (PBMCs), obtained when the disease was refractory, from a patient treated with antithyroid drugs. The receptors shown here come from a woman in her forties with Graves disease.

Only a few counts were recorded for this clonotype. This chain links TRBV19 with TRBJ2-5; tentatively, D is TRBD2 (6 bases). CDR1 and CDR2 from the germline V gene are LNHDA and SQIVND (reference sequence). Trimming pared 8 bases from V and 5 bases from J, leaving 15 bases between. This CDR3 has 13 amino acids. CDR3 DNA: TGTGCCAGTGCTCCGGGACTGACGGAGACCCAGTACTTC. Translation gives CASAPGLTETQYF.

The chain links TRBV20-1 to TRBJ2-7, with 13 bases fitting TRBD2. The CDR3 contains 15 residues. In germline, CDR1 is DFQATT, CDR2 SNEGSKA (reference sequence). The CDR3 sequence is CSADPGTSGTYEQYF. Written as DNA, the CDR3 is TGCAGCGCCGATCCCGGGACTAGCGGGACCTACGAGCAGTACTTC.

V gene TRBV9 combines with J gene TRBJ2-7, with 9 bases aligning to TRBD1. Germline V gene data show CDR1 as SGDLS and CDR2 as YYNGEE. The CDR3 is 15 amino acids. V lost 0 bases and J lost 9; bases outside the gene matches: 10. The DNA for the CDR3 is TGTGCCAGCAGCGTAGACCCGGGACAGGGAGACACGCAGTACTTC. Its translation: CASSVDPGQGDTQYF. The variable domain in full, completed from reference TRBV9 and TRBJ2-7, reads DSGVTQTPKHLITATGQRVTLRCSPRSGDLSVYWYQQSLDQGLQFLIQYYNGEERAKGNILERFSAQQFPDLHSELNLSSLELGDSALYFCASSVDPGQGDTQYFGPGTRLTVT.

V gene TRBV27 combines with J gene TRBJ1-5; 11 nucleotides match TRBD1. V shed 5 bases, J shed 7 bases, and the junction held 7 bases outside the gene matches. The CDR3 spans 15 residues. CDR1 MNHEY and CDR2 SMNVEV come from the germline V gene (reference sequence). In DNA, the CDR3 is TGTGCCAGCAGTGAAGGACAGGGGGCTTGGCAGCCCCAGCATTTT. Its translation is CASSEGQGAWQPQHF.

This sequence joins TRBV12-3 or TRBV12-4 and TRBJ1-1; D call uncertain. The CDR3 has 15 amino acids. Trimming shortened V by 7 bases and J by 4 bases, and 19 bases separated the two germline ends. CDR3 sequence: CASTDTGFMSTEAFF. The CDR3 nucleotides are TGTGCCAGCACAGATACGGGGTTCATGAGCACTGAAGCTTTCTTT.

This clonotype appeared a few times. J is TRBJ2-5 and V is TRBV29-1, with D hard to call. CDR1 is SQVTM, CDR2 ANQGSEA, per germline. The V gene lost 2 bases and the J gene lost 5 bases, with 18 bases spanning the gap. The CDR3 has 15 residues. The CDR3, as DNA: TGCAGCGTTGAAAATGTTTTTGGGCCCGGGGAGACCCAGTACTTC. The encoded protein is CSVENVFGPGETQYF.

Many counts were recorded for this clonotype. The chain is built from TRBV2 and TRBJ2-7; no reliable D call. Trimming shortened V by 8 bases and J by 3 bases, and 8 bases separated the two germline ends. The CDR3 spans 11 residues. CDR1 SNHLY and CDR2 FYNNEI come from the germline V gene. The CDR3 DNA reads TGTGCCAGCGGGCCGAGCTACGAGCAGTACTTC. It specifies CASGPSYEQYF.

This clonotype was counted ten times or more. The J gene is TRBJ1-1, the V gene TRBV12-3 or TRBV12-4; no clear D. The V gene lost 5 bases and the J gene lost 7 bases, with 11 bases spanning the gap. There are 12 residues in the CDR3. Here the CDR3 reads CASSTPGLEAFF. In DNA form, the CDR3 reads TGTGCCAGCAGTACCCCGGGCCTTGAAGCTTTCTTT.

This clonotype has only a few counts. The rearrangement links TRBV10-3 to TRBJ1-5; 9 nucleotides agree with TRBD1. CDR1 ENHRY and CDR2 SYGVKD come from the germline V gene. CDR3 length: 16 residues. J lost 0 bases, V lost 2 bases, and 2 bases had no gene match. CDR3 in amino acids: CAISEGTGNSNQPQHF. CDR3 bases: TGTGCCATCAGTGAGGGGACAGGGAATAGCAATCAGCCCCAGCATTTT.

Only a few counts were recorded for this clonotype. V and J are TRBV2 and TRBJ2-2, with D uncertain. Germline-derived CDR1 and CDR2 are SNHLY and FYNNEI. This CDR3 is 15 amino acids long. Trimming cost V 6 bases and J 0 bases, with 11 bases left between them. The CDR3 nucleotides are TGTGCCAGCAGAATGGACGTCGCGAACACCGGGGAGCTGTTTTTT. Its translation is CASRMDVANTGELFF.